The present T cell receptor beta chain was sequenced within a study of Graves' ophthalmopathy and Graves' hyperthyroidism. RNA transcripts were the source from which TCR beta CDR3 regions were amplified. First-round RT-PCR with HTBI primers preceded a second-round multiplex PCR. TCRdb called the multiplex PCR reads again in MiXCR, with one record for every CDR3 protein. The repertoire includes hundreds of thousands of distinct CDR3 sequences, around a fifth of them detected once, and about 6.6% sits in the top ten. The trim removed 2 bases at V and 4 bases at J, leaving 14 bases unmatched. The germline CDR1 and CDR2 sequences are ENHRY and SYGVKD. This CDR3 is 17 amino acids long.

J is TRBJ2-7 and V is TRBV10-3, with 7 bases fitting TRBD2. Sequencing used peripheral blood. The receptor comes from a young woman with stable Graves' hyperthyroidism. Some clones in this sample may be carry-over from other donors' samples. The CDR3 region has the DNA TGTGCCATCAGTGAGCGGGAGGAGTCACCTATCTCTTACGAGCAGTACTTC. Amino acid sequence: CAISEREESPISYEQYF.